This T cell receptor (beta chain) emerged from a study of blood T cell repertoires in COVID-19 (dated by TCRdb to between 2020 and 2021). Regarding the complete study: Samples covering the acute and convalescent phases of COVID-19 were provided by collaborators in the United States, Italy and Spain. The prospective study material was composed of cDNA or gDNA derived from T cells, B-cell-depleted T cells, or PBMCs. Deeply sampled blood TCRbeta repertoires from subjects exposed to, actively infected with, or recovered from COVID-19 were included in the dataset. The repertoires were released in a freely available public database intended as a resource for research on the immune response to SARS-CoV-2. The samples were drawn from two sources: the first 160 participants of the ongoing ImmuneRACE study, and over 950 subjects contributed by 6 global collaborators. The sample metadata nearly always contained a de-identified subject ID, COVID-19 status, age in years and sex. Where HLA class I and class II types were available, the types were taken from metadata supplied by the sample provider, not from assay-based typing.

The collaborating institutions used their own protocols to collect whole blood in K2EDTA tubes. For TCRbeta analysis, collaborator samples were shipped as frozen whole blood, as isolated PBMCs, or as DNA extracted from either sample type. TCRbeta CDR3 regions were amplified from genomic DNA by means of the immunoSEQ Assay, a bias-controlled multiplex PCR. As for how the authors treated the data: The number of nucleated cells in each sample was estimated by amplification of reference gene primers within the assay. Sequence reads were collapsed and filtered to measure the absolute abundance of every unique TCRbeta CDR3 rearrangement. Productive Simpson clonality was computed per sample as the square root of Simpson's diversity index over productive rearrangements. TCRdb took this table from immuneACCESS and kept in-frame rearrangements with V and J called. Such tables lack part of the clones; where checked against another copy, unresolved V genes explain under half of the gap, and the rest is unexplained. That table supplies the V and J calls and clone size; D and trimming were determined from the DNA. Recorded for this sample are about 73,000 clones; about 88% of them occurred a single time. The top ten clonotypes cover roughly 9% of the sample.

Including cysteine and phenylalanine, the CDR3 has 16 amino acids. The DNA shown is the 48-base CDR3, in frame from base 1. In the germline V gene (reference sequence), CDR1 corresponds to LNHDA and CDR2 to SQIVND. Clipping removes 5 bases from V and 0 bases from J, with 5 as the unmatched junction base count. In regard to this clone: There is no known antigen for this receptor. The record has no base qualities; no much larger clone is one base away.

Overall study results and their limits: The amount of clinical and demographic metadata varied by source and participant and was provided uncurated.

The TCR was taken from a man older than 75 with acute or convalescent COVID-19. Material for sequencing was peripheral blood. The rearranged chain carries TRBV19 and TRBJ1-5, and TRBD1 matches 9 of the central bases. The nucleotides are TGTGCCAGTAGTTATGACAGGGGGGGTAGCAATCAGCCCCAGCATTTT. It codes for CASSYDRGGSNQPQHF.